The clone carrying this T cell receptor (beta chain) was seen ten or more times. Antigen unknown. One entry per CDR3 protein results from TCRdb running MiXCR on the 5' RACE reads. This table holds more than 25,000 distinct CDR3 sequences, approximately 15% found once. The data were obtained in a study of neurological immune-mediated disorders. General observations from the study: Levels of TCR clonal expansion peaked in HTLV-1-associated myelopathy and reached their lowest in multiple sclerosis, under those of healthy controls. Across subjects, no CDR3 amino acid sequence appeared in expanded clones of more than one subject, a finding that suggested private repertoires in all groups.

As to time point: technical triplicate 3. The cell input for sorted libraries was roughly 900,000, and those cells were CD4+ or CD8+ T cells. The CDR3 covers 15 residues. Germline V lookup: CDR1 SGHNT, CDR2 YYREEE (reference sequence). Germline trimming cut 2 bases from V and 6 bases from J; bases unmatched to any gene: 6. The chain uses TRBV5-4 and TRBJ2-1; 9 positions match TRBD1. Sequences were obtained from CD4+ T cells from blood. This clonotype originated in a female donor with HTLV-1-associated myelopathy (HAM/TSP). In nucleotides, the CDR3 is TGTGCCAGCAGCTTTCCCGGGACAGGGATCAATGAGCAGTTCTTC. Its translation: CASSFPGTGINEQFF.